This TCR beta chain was captured in a study of T cells in Graves' hyperthyroidism and ophthalmopathy (dated by TCRdb to about 2019). With respect to the entire study: Peripheral blood samples were taken at the time of initial diagnosis, prior to any treatment. For training and testing, the roughly 97 patients in the discovery cohort were randomly divided in a 7:3 ratio. The paper reports TCR Vbeta CDR3 sequencing of fewer than 150 peripheral blood samples: 40 to 45 ophthalmopathy, over 70 hyperthyroidism and approximately 17 progressor patients. A discovery cohort of about a hundred patients, approximately 45 with Graves' ophthalmopathy and approximately 60 with stable Graves' hyperthyroidism, was used to find distinguishing TCR V-J signatures. In addition, the study compared T-cell repertoires in thyroid tissue and in blood from several Graves' hyperthyroidism patients. Following sampling, methimazole starting at 30 mg daily was given to hyperthyroidism patients, and high-dose intravenous methylprednisolone was given to ophthalmopathy patients. Prospective prediction of ophthalmopathy was tested in an independent validation cohort of 18 to 20 hyperthyroidism patients and 15 to 17 patients who later progressed to ophthalmopathy. General findings and caveats noted by the study authors: Sample size was not statistically predetermined, and blinding of investigators to group allocation was not performed. Most expanded thyroid clonotypes (frequency above 0.001) were also detected in blood, suggesting blood repertoires may reflect thyroid immune responses. In validation, progression to ophthalmopathy was predicted by the model with approximately 67% sensitivity and under 85% specificity, a median of roughly 6 months before onset. A model built on a 13 V-J signature distinguished ophthalmopathy from stable hyperthyroidism, reaching around 88% sensitivity and under 84% specificity in cross-validation and 80%/75% in testing.

Per the germline V gene, LGHNT is the CDR1 and FRNRAP is the CDR2. V is clipped by 7 bases and J by 6 bases, and the sequence between their germline boundaries is 10 bases long. Reading from cysteine to phenylalanine, the CDR3 counts 11 amino acids. The DNA shown is the 33-base CDR3, in frame from base 1. This clonotype was seen more than once but under ten times. Its specific antigen is unknown. No much larger clone is present one base from it, and per-base qualities are unavailable. The TCR beta CDR3 regions were amplified from the RNA transcripts. A first-round RT-PCR of the TCR CDR3 used the HTBI primer set with the Qiagen OneStep RT-PCR kit. A second multiplex PCR round built the libraries, followed by size selection and purification. Paired-end sequencing of the libraries was performed with 100 bp reads on an Illumina HiSeq2000. In the source study's methods: SOAPnuke was used to process the raw data, throwing out any read that contained adapters or uncalled bases, had a mean Phred below 15, or lacked an exact constant-primer or identifier match. High-quality paired reads were merged with COPE v1.2.5, and unique nucleotide sequences were defined as clonotypes. MiTCR v1.1 was used to align clonotypes to the IMGT TRBV, TRBD and TRBJ reference segments. Only V-J combinations with frequency above 0.0001, covering 99.2% of repertoires, were analysed. A TCS score was defined as the ratio of F50 (clonal expansion) to E x V (chaos), with BLOSUM62-based TCRdist applied between CDR3 peptides within each V-J. Welch's t-statistics and random forest reduced roughly 540 V-J features to under 15, which were used in a naive Bayes classifier (R e1071). TCRdb redid the processing of the public reads, applying fastp at Q25 and MiXCR, and retained in-frame beta chains. Rows merge per CDR3 protein into single entries with the most common DNA and genes. V and J calls and clone size were set by TCRdb, not the authors. The sample contains under 550,000 distinct CDR3 sequences, less than 20% of them found a single time. 47% of the sample is held by the ten biggest clonotypes.

Moderately to severely active disease, a Clinical Activity Score of at least 3, a NOSPECS grade of at least 4, and a duration under 3 months were present in ophthalmopathy patients. Exclusion was applied to patients with uncontrolled infections, other autoimmune diseases, pregnancy or lactation. Diagnoses were based on clinical symptoms, serum thyroxine and TRAb, thyroid ultrasound and orbital computed tomography. PBMCs were isolated from about 9.1 ml of fresh peripheral blood by Ficoll-Paque density gradient centrifugation. Trizol reagent was used to extract total RNA, and RNA quality was then checked on an Agilent 2100 Bioanalyzer.

The clonotype comes from a man in his forties with Graves' ophthalmopathy. The sequence joins TRBV12-5 to TRBJ2-7, with no confident D gene call. Sequencing was carried out using blood. The CDR3 protein: CASVRGVEQYF. The DNA sequence reads TGTGCTAGTGTCCGCGGAGTCGAGCAGTACTTC.